This entry is about one T cell receptor (beta chain). Assay: immunoSEQ multiplex PCR; the TCRdb copy retains only in-frame clones and omits some. The sample contains 300,000 to 400,000 clones, approximately 84% of which appear only once. The sample originates from a study of Ad26.COV2.S vaccination and SARS-CoV-2 variants. Overall study context: Intramuscular Ad26.COV2.S doses were given once or twice, 56 days apart.

Sample treatment: around 19 received Ad26.COV2.S at low or high dose, single or two shots; 5 received placebo; per-sample allocation not given. Collection of the samples took place on day 63 after the first injection of vaccine or placebo. This clonotype originated in a person between 18 and 60 years old who received the Ad26.COV2.S COVID-19 vaccine or a placebo. The material was peripheral blood, obtained in a trial of Ad26.COV2.S vaccine versus placebo.

DNA of the CDR3: TGTGCCAGCACAGGGGGTTCTAATGAAAAACTGTTTTTT. This encodes CASTGGSNEKLFF. The J gene is TRBJ1-4, the V gene TRBV10-3, with TRBD1 matching 8 bases. The CDR3 contains 13 residues. After removal of 10 bases from V and 3 bases from J, the junction contained 4 bases not matched to a gene. The V gene's germline CDR1 is ENHRY and CDR2 SYGVKD.